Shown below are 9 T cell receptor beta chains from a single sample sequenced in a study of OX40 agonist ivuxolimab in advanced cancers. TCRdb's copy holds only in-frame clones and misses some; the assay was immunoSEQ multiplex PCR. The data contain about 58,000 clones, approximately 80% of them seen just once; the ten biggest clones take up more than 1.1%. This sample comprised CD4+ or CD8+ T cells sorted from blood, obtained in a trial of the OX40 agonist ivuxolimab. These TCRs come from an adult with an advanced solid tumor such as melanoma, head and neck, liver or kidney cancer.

CDR3: CASSEGRRQGYEQYF. CDR3 coding DNA: TGTGCCAGCAGTGAAGGGCGACGGCAGGGGTACGAGCAGTACTTC. V and J are TRBV6-1 and TRBJ2-7; TRBD1 might be the D (6 bases). V lost 1 base, J lost 4 bases, and 14 bases lay in between. This CDR3 has 15 amino acids. Germline V gives CDR1 MNHNS, CDR2 SASEGT.

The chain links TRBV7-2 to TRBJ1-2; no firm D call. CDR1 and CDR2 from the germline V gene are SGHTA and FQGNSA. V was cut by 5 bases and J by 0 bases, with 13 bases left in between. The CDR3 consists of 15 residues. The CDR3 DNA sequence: TGTGCCAGCAGCCCATTCGGCAGTACTAACTATGGCTACACCTTC. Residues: CASSPFGSTNYGYTF.

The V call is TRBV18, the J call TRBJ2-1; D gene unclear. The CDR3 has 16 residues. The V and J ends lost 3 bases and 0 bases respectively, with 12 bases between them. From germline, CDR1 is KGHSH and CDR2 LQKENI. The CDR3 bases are TGTGCCAGCTCACCGGCGAGGTCCAGCTCCTACAATGAGCAGTTCTTC. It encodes CASSPARSSSYNEQFF. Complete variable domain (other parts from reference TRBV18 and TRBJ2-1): NAGVMQNPRHLVRRRGQEARLRCSPMKGHSHVYWYRQLPEEGLKFMVYLQKENIIDESGMPKERFSAEFPKEGPSILRIQQVVRGDSAAYFCASSPARSSSYNEQFFGPGTRLTVL.

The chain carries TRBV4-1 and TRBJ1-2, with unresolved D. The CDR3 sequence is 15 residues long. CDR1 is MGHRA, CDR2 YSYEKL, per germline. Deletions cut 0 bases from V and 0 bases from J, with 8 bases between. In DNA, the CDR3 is TGCGCCAGCAGCCAAGAGGCAGCTTCTAACTATGGCTACACCTTC. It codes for CASSQEAASNYGYTF.

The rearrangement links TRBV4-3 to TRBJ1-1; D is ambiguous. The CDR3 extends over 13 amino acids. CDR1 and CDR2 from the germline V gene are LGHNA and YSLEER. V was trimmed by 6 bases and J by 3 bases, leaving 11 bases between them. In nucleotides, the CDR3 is TGCGCCAGCAGTCATCGGGGATACACTGAAGCTTTCTTT. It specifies CASSHRGYTEAFF.

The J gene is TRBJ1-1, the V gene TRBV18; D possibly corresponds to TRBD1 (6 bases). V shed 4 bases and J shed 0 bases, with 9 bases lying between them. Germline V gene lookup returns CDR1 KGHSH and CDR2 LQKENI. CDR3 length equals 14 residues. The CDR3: CASSQQGMNTEAFF. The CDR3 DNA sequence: TGTGCCAGCTCACAGCAGGGGATGAACACTGAAGCTTTCTTT.

The CDR3: CASSQELRGSLYEQYF. As DNA, the CDR3 is TGCGCCAGCAGCCAAGAGTTGAGGGGCTCCCTCTACGAGCAGTACTTC. The chain links TRBV4-3 to TRBJ2-7; D tentatively reads TRBD1 or TRBD2 (5 bases each). Deletions cut 0 bases from V and 3 bases from J, with 15 bases between. CDR1 is LGHNA, CDR2 YSLEER, per germline. The CDR3 extends over 16 amino acids.

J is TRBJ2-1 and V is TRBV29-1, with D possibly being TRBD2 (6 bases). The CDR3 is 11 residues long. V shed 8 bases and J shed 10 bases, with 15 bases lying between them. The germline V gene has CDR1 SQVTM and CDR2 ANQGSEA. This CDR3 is CSLWRAGEQFF. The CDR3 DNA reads TGCAGCCTCTGGAGGGCCGGGGAGCAGTTCTTC.

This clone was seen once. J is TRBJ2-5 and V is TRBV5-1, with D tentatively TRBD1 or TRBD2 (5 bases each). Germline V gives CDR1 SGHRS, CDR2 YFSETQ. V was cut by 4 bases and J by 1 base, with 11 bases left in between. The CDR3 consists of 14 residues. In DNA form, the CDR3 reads TGCGCCAGCAGCGTAGGGGAGTTCCAAGAGACCCAGTACTTC. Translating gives CASSVGEFQETQYF. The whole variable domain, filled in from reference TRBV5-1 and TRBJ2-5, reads KAGVTQTPRYLIKTRGQQVTLSCSPISGHRSVSWYQQTPGQGLQFLFEYFSETQRNKGNFPGRFSGRQFSNSRSEMNVSTLELGDSALYLCASSVGEFQETQYFGPGTRLLVL.